What follows is one TCR beta chain and its context. The TEMRA cells underwent FACS enrichment, while the CD8+ and CD4+ T cells underwent negative isolation. These data are taken from a study of CD8 T cells in Susac syndrome. Random hexamers served to reverse transcribe about 0.5 to 1 ug RNA. The CDR3 of TCR beta was amplified by immunoSEQ multiplex PCR across 54 Vbeta and 13 Jbeta. TCRdb reprocessed the immunoSEQ multiplex PCR reads via MiXCR and lists one record per CDR3 protein. The sample records approximately 65,000 distinct CDR3 sequences, more than 80% being singletons. Trimming took off 0 bases at V and 12 bases at J, with 17 bases between the two ends. There are 14 residues in the CDR3. Germline CDR1 is MGHRA and CDR2 is YSYEKL.

The sequence derives from a human donor in good health. Sequenced input: CD8+ T cells from PBMCs. The chain combines TRBV4-1 with TRBJ1-2, with unresolved D. The CDR3 DNA follows: TGCGCCAGCAGCCAAGATCCGGGGAGGGTGGCGGACACCTTC. Translated: CASSQDPGRVADTF.